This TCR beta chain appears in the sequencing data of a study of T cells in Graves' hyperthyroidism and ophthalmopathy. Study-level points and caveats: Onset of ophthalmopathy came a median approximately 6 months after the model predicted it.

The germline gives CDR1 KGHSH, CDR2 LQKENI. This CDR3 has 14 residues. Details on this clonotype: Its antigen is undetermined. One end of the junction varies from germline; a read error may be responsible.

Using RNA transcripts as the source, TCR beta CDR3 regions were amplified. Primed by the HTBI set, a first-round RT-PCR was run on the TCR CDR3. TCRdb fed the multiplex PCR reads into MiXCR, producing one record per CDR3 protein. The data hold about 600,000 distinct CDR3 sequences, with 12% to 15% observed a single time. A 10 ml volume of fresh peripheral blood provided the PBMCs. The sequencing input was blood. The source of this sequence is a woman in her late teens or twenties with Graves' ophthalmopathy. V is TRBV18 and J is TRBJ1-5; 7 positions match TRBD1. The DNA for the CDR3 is TGTGCCAGCCCACCTGGAAACAGGGGACAGCCCCAGCATTTT. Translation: CASPPGNRGQPQHF.